This TCR beta chain appears in the sequencing data of a study of T-cell reconstitution after alpha-beta-depleted transplantation in children. Preparation of the TCRbeta library was carried out with unique molecular identifiers. Each CDR3 protein gets one entry after TCRdb re-called the PCR reads with MiXCR. The sample carries some 600,000 distinct CDR3 sequences, 16% recorded once. The length of the CDR3 is 16 residues. From germline, CDR1 is SGDLS and CDR2 YYNGEE. Deletions cut 4 bases from V and 2 bases from J, with 13 bases between. This clonotype was observed a handful of times. The sample was PBMCs from the stem cell graft donor, taken from the stem cell graft. This rearrangement joins TRBV9 to TRBJ1-6; the D gene is possibly TRBD1 (6 bases). This clonotype was obtained from a human donor who donated a stem cell graft to a child with acute myeloid leukemia. The CDR3 coding sequence is TGTGCCAGCAGCCCTACAGGGAACACCTATAATTCACCCCTCCACTTT. This codes for CASSPTGNTYNSPLHF.